This T cell receptor beta chain was documented in a study of blood T cell repertoires in COVID-19. The CDR3 is 14 residues long. V dropped 2 bases and J dropped 1 base, with 7 bases sitting between them. CDR1 is SGHTA, CDR2 FQGNSA, per germline. The protocol was immunoSEQ multiplex PCR, while the TCRdb copy is restricted to in-frame clones and leaves out a portion. The sample contains 240,000 or so clones, 70% to 90% of which appear only once. This chain links TRBV7-2 with TRBJ2-3; weak D call: TRBD1 (5 bases). Specimen: peripheral blood. The clonotype comes from a woman in her 70s with active or convalescent COVID-19. In DNA, the CDR3 is TGTGCCAGCAGCTTACAGGGCGGCACAGATACGCAGTATTTT. It encodes CASSLQGGTDTQYF.